A selection of T cell receptor beta chains follows, all from one sample in a study of technical replicates of blood from a few donors. Some clones are missing from TCRdb's copy, which holds only in-frame ones; the method was immunoSEQ multiplex PCR. The data contain approximately 85,000 clones, 94% of them singletons. The sequencing input was T cells isolated from PBMCs. All receptors derive from a human donor in good health. Both conserved end residues are part of each CDR3. The D gene is left open where the match is weak. Expanded clones get a size class; other rows say once, few or many, or leave the size out.

V	size	D	J	CDR3	DNA
TRBV5-6	-	TRBD2	TRBJ2-1	CASSLGLAGREQFF	TGTGCCAGCAGCTTGGGACTAGCGGGGAGGGAGCAGTTCTTC
TRBV7-9	-	TRBD1	TRBJ2-1	CASSHGQGTLHEQFF	TGTGCCAGCAGCCACGGACAGGGTACACTCCATGAGCAGTTCTTC
TRBV6-5	once	-	TRBJ1-1	CASRITGIMNTEAFF	TGTGCCAGCAGGATAACAGGGATTATGAACACTGAAGCTTTCTTT
TRBV10-2	-	-	TRBJ2-1	CASTQDSNEQFF	TGCGCCAGCACGCAAGACAGCAATGAGCAGTTCTTC
TRBV30	-	-	TRBJ2-1	CAWSQADEQFF	TGTGCCTGGAGTCAAGCCGATGAGCAGTTCTTC
TRBV9	-	-	TRBJ1-5	CASSVGGGTPQHF	TGTGCCAGCAGCGTAGGGGGGGGAACGCCCCAGCATTTT
TRBV19	once	TRBD1	TRBJ1-2	CASSTDRVGYTF	TGTGCCAGTAGTACGGACAGGGTCGGCTACACCTTC
TRBV5-6	-	-	TRBJ2-1	CASSSRVAIYNEQFF	TGTGCCAGCAGCTCCCGGGTCGCCATCTACAATGAGCAGTTCTTC
TRBV5-1	-	TRBD2	TRBJ2-1	CASSTFKGGRTRVSYNEQFF	TGCGCCAGCAGTACCTTTAAGGGAGGGCGGACGAGGGTATCCTACAATGAGCAGTTCTTC
TRBV28	once	-	TRBJ2-5	CASSLLGAGETQYF	TGTGCCAGCAGTTTATTGGGGGCCGGGGAGACCCAGTACTTC
TRBV5-1	-	TRBD1	TRBJ1-1	CASTQTGVTEAFF	TGCGCCAGCACCCAGACAGGGGTCACTGAAGCTTTCTTT
TRBV27	-	TRBD1	TRBJ1-2	CASSFGTVLTF	TGTGCCAGCAGCTTTGGGACAGTCTTAACCTTC
TRBV19	-	-	TRBJ2-3	CASRRGGADTQYF	TGTGCCAGTAGAAGGGGCGGGGCAGATACGCAGTATTTT
TRBV7-9	-	TRBD1	TRBJ2-7	CVSRGQGVYEQYF	TGTGTCAGTAGGGGACAGGGTGTATACGAGCAGTACTTC
TRBV28	-	-	TRBJ2-7	CATKGQSFVGEQYF	TGTGCCACCAAGGGACAATCTTTTGTAGGCGAGCAGTACTTC
TRBV7-9	-	TRBD1	TRBJ1-3	CASSSTRTGLTENTIYF	TGTGCCAGCAGCTCCACACGGACAGGGTTGACGGAAAACACCATATATTTT
TRBV14	-	TRBD2	TRBJ2-1	CASSQSTSALSEQFF	TGTGCCAGCAGCCAGTCGACTAGCGCGCTATCGGAGCAGTTCTTC
TRBV6-1	-	-	TRBJ1-3	CASSEHGGGNTIYF	TGTGCCAGCAGTGAACATGGGGGGGGAAACACCATATATTTT
TRBV7-8	-	TRBD2	TRBJ2-1	CASLGLAGKQFF	TGTGCCAGCCTCGGACTAGCGGGTAAGCAGTTCTTC
TRBV4-1	once	TRBD1	TRBJ1-5	CASSQDGQGRDSNQPQHF	TGCGCCAGCAGCCAGGACGGACAGGGGCGGGATAGCAATCAGCCCCAGCATTTT
TRBV2	-	-	TRBJ1-1	CASSEKPPFQGLDTEAFF	TGTGCCAGCAGTGAAAAACCACCGTTCCAGGGGTTGGACACTGAAGCTTTCTTT
TRBV30	-	-	TRBJ2-4	CAWSTGRPAKNIQYF	TGTGCCTGGAGTACGGGGAGACCAGCCAAAAACATTCAGTACTTC
TRBV6-4	-	TRBD2	TRBJ2-1	CASSDSWTSGRAGNEQFF	TGTGCCAGCAGTGACTCGTGGACTAGCGGGAGGGCGGGCAATGAGCAGTTCTTC
TRBV28	-	TRBD2	TRBJ2-1	CASTPLSGISNEQFF	TGTGCCAGCACCCCCCTTAGCGGGATCAGCAATGAGCAGTTCTTC
TRBV7-9	-	TRBD1	TRBJ2-7	CASSNDRAGRISEQYF	TGTGCCAGCAGCAACGACAGGGCCGGACGTATAAGCGAGCAGTACTTC
TRBV13	-	-	TRBJ1-1	CASSTLNGNTEAFF	TGTGCCAGCAGCACGCTTAACGGGAACACTGAAGCTTTCTTT
TRBV7-8	-	-	TRBJ1-6	CASSLRWAGDVNSPLHF	TGTGCCAGCAGCTTACGATGGGCAGGGGACGTAAATTCACCCCTCCACTTT
TRBV7-6	once	-	TRBJ2-7	CASSPPEGPYEQYF	TGTGCCAGCAGCCCGCCAGAGGGTCCTTACGAGCAGTACTTC
TRBV6-1	-	-	TRBJ2-5	CASSEESRRGQYF	TGTGCCAGCAGTGAAGAGAGCCGTCGGGGCCAGTACTTC
TRBV19	-	-	TRBJ1-5	CASSIEGVQPQHF	TGTGCCAGTAGTATTGAGGGAGTTCAGCCCCAGCATTTT
TRBV7-9	-	TRBD1	TRBJ1-1	CASSLESGQGAHAEAFF	TGTGCCAGCAGCTTAGAATCCGGACAGGGGGCGCATGCTGAAGCTTTCTTT
TRBV19	-	-	TRBJ1-4	CASTAGGRQNEKLFF	TGTGCCAGTACTGCAGGAGGTCGGCAAAATGAAAAACTGTTTTTT
TRBV7-6	-	TRBD2	TRBJ2-2	CASSLLPRLAGSPNTGELFF	TGTGCCAGCAGCCTGTTACCCCGGCTAGCGGGTAGCCCGAACACCGGGGAGCTGTTTTTT
TRBV7-8	once	TRBD1	TRBJ2-7	CASSLTGTGGFYEQYF	TGTGCCAGCAGCTTAACCGGGACAGGGGGCTTCTACGAGCAGTACTTC
TRBV7-6	-	-	TRBJ2-7	CASSPDNYEQYF	TGTGCCAGCAGCCCAGACAACTACGAGCAGTACTTC
TRBV5-1	-	TRBD1	TRBJ1-3	CASSDRDRSGNTIYF	TGCGCCAGCAGCGACAGGGATCGCTCTGGAAACACCATATATTTT
TRBV5-4	-	-	TRBJ2-1	CASSSPGVGEQFF	TGTGCCAGCAGCTCACCGGGGGTCGGGGAGCAGTTCTTC
TRBV4-2	-	-	TRBJ1-5	CASSQEGPYGGQPQHF	TGTGCCAGCAGCCAAGAAGGCCCTTACGGGGGTCAGCCCCAGCATTTT
TRBV13	-	-	TRBJ2-2	CASSPRGGRGGELFF	TGTGCCAGCAGCCCAAGGGGGGGCCGGGGCGGGGAGCTGTTTTTT
TRBV19	-	TRBD2	TRBJ2-1	CASIGTGLAGYNEQFF	TGTGCCAGTATAGGGACCGGACTAGCGGGTTACAATGAGCAGTTCTTC
TRBV27	-	-	TRBJ2-1	CASSLLDYTNNEQFF	TGTGCCAGCAGTTTATTGGACTACACGAACAATGAGCAGTTCTTC
TRBV7-9	-	-	TRBJ2-2	CASSVTSSTGELFF	TGTGCCAGCAGCGTGACTAGTAGCACCGGGGAGCTGTTTTTT
TRBV5-1	-	TRBD1	TRBJ2-2	CASSWDRPETGELFF	TGCGCCAGCAGCTGGGACAGGCCAGAAACCGGGGAGCTGTTTTTT